Presented here are 31 T cell receptor beta chains from one specimen sequenced in a study of blood T cell repertoires in COVID-19. Repertoires were generated with immunoSEQ multiplex PCR, while TCRdb's copy carries only in-frame clones and drops some. The data show 240,000 or so clones, around 79% seen once. The sequenced sample consisted of peripheral blood. The receptors shown here come from a woman of 80 years or more with acute or convalescent COVID-19.

This clone is a singleton in its sample. The chain employs TRBV9 and TRBJ2-3; D is undetermined. The CDR3 is 14 amino acids. Germline CDR1 SGDLS, CDR2 YYNGEE. Between the trimmed V and J ends, which lost 1 base and 4 bases, there was a span of 10 bases. For the CDR3, the DNA is TGTGCCAGCAGCGTAAGTGACTTGGCAGATACGCAGTATTTT. Translating it yields CASSVSDLADTQYF.

This sequence joins TRBV5-1 and TRBJ2-5; D remains unclear. CDR1 and CDR2 from the germline V gene are SGHRS and YFSETQ. CDR3 length equals 15 residues. V gave up 0 bases and J gave up 1 base, with 10 bases separating them. This CDR3 reads CASSLGSLAQETQYF. CDR3 bases: TGCGCCAGCAGCTTGGGTTCGTTGGCCCAAGAGACCCAGTACTTC.

This clone was seen a few times. The chain employs TRBV18 and TRBJ1-1; D perhaps matches TRBD1 (6 bases). The ends were cut back, 2 bases at V and 1 base at J, with 17 bases in the middle. The CDR3 has 17 amino acids. The germline gives CDR1 KGHSH, CDR2 LQKENI. The CDR3 loop reads CASSPREGVVANTEAFF. CDR3 DNA sequence: TGTGCCAGCTCACCAAGGGAGGGGGTCGTGGCGAACACTGAAGCTTTCTTT.

V is TRBV18 and J is TRBJ2-5; D is possibly TRBD1 (7 bases). The CDR3 sequence is 18 residues long. V shed 1 base and J shed 4 bases, with 22 bases lying between them. CDR1 and CDR2 from the germline V gene are KGHSH and LQKENI. The CDR3 nucleotides read TGTGCCAGCTCACCACGGTTTCGGCCAGGGGGAGGCGCAGAGACCCAGTACTTC. Residues: CASSPRFRPGGGAETQYF. Variable domain in full (rest from reference TRBV18 and TRBJ2-5): NAGVMQNPRHLVRRRGQEARLRCSPMKGHSHVYWYRQLPEEGLKFMVYLQKENIIDESGMPKERFSAEFPKEGPSILRIQQVVRGDSAAYFCASSPRFRPGGGAETQYFGPGTRLLVL.

In nucleotides, the CDR3 is TGCGCCAGCAGCCCCACCCCCAGGCGGGCTAATGAAAAACTGTTTTTT. Amino acids: CASSPTPRRANEKLFF. The chain combines TRBV4-3 with TRBJ1-4; D gene unclear. V lost 4 bases, J lost 3 bases, and 15 bases lay in between. The CDR3 length is 16 residues. Germline CDR1 LGHNA, CDR2 YSLEER.

The chain has TRBV9 and TRBJ1-2; weak D call: TRBD1 (5 bases). There are 14 residues in the CDR3. Trimming stripped 2 bases from V and 4 bases from J, with 12 bases between. Germline CDR1 is SGDLS and CDR2 is YYNGEE. CDR3 nucleotide sequence: TGTGCCAGCAGCGTTCTTGGGACTGGCTATGGCTACACCTTC. Residues: CASSVLGTGYGYTF.

Only one count was recorded for this clone. The chain is built from TRBV4-1 and TRBJ1-2; 7 bases are a match to TRBD1. Germline-derived CDR1 and CDR2 are MGHRA and YSYEKL. The junction had 9 bases not matched to a gene; V was cut back by 1 base and J by 4 bases. The CDR3 is 16 residues long. CDR3 sequence (DNA): TGCGCCAGCAGCCAAGGCCCCGGACAGGTCTTCTATGGCTACACCTTC. Protein: CASSQGPGQVFYGYTF.

This chain links TRBV4-1 with TRBJ2-4, with TRBD1 identical over 9 bases. CDR1 is MGHRA and CDR2 is YSYEKL in the germline V gene. There are 17 residues in the CDR3. The V segment lost 6 bases and the J segment 3 bases; nucleotides outside the gene matches: 12. The CDR3 spells CASSPTGTGFGKNIQYF. The CDR3 DNA is TGCGCCAGCAGTCCAACCGGGACAGGGTTTGGCAAAAACATTCAGTACTTC.

This clone appeared once. The chain employs TRBV5-1 and TRBJ2-2; D may be TRBD1 (7 bases). With 2 bases removed from V and 5 bases from J, the gap between germline ends came to 10 bases. The CDR3 runs 14 residues. CDR1 and CDR2 from the germline V gene are SGHRS and YFSETQ. CDR3 sequence: CASSLQGTTGELFF. Written as DNA, the CDR3 is TGCGCCAGCAGCTTACAGGGGACTACCGGGGAGCTGTTTTTT.

The genes are TRBV19 and TRBJ2-2; 11 bases match TRBD2. The CDR3 totals 16 residues. Germline CDR1 LNHDA, CDR2 SQIVND (reference sequence). Unmatched junction bases numbered 7, after V lost 6 bases and J lost 4 bases. CDR3 amino acids: CASRTGGTSGTGELFF. The DNA of the CDR3 is TGTGCCAGTAGAACTGGGGGGACTAGCGGCACCGGGGAGCTGTTTTTT.

The chain employs TRBV7-3 and TRBJ2-5; 8 bases map to TRBD2. After removal of 9 bases from V and 1 base from J, the junction contained 4 bases not matched to a gene. CDR1 and CDR2 (germline): SGHTA, FQGTGA. The CDR3 extends over 13 amino acids. The CDR3 protein is CASSGGAQETQYF. The CDR3 DNA reads as TGTGCCAGTTCCGGGGGGGCCCAAGAGACCCAGTACTTC.

V gene TRBV7-2 combines with J gene TRBJ1-6, with a possible D match to TRBD1 (5 bases). The length of the CDR3 is 14 residues. Trimming left V 0 bases short and J 10 bases short, with 10 bases between. Germline V gene data show CDR1 as SGHTA and CDR2 as FQGNSA. The CDR3 is CASSLAGGGSPLHF. For the CDR3, the DNA is TGTGCCAGCAGCTTAGCCGGGGGTGGATCACCCCTCCACTTT.

V is TRBV12-3 or TRBV12-4 and J is TRBJ2-3; D is unclear. The CDR3 loop spans 12 amino acids. V lost 6 bases and J lost 10, with 14 bases in between. CDR3 nucleotides: TGTGCCAGCAGCACTATAATTTGGTCGCAGTATTTT. Translation gives CASSTIIWSQYF.

This sequence joins TRBV5-1 and TRBJ2-1; 9 nucleotides line up with TRBD2. There are 16 residues in the CDR3. Germline CDR1 and CDR2: SGHRS and YFSETQ. Unmatched junction bases numbered 8, after V lost 0 bases and J lost 7 bases. Here the CDR3 reads CASSLGGAGGQNEQFF. The CDR3 DNA reads as TGCGCCAGCAGCTTGGGTGGAGCGGGAGGACAAAATGAGCAGTTCTTC.

The sample holds a few counts of this clone. The CDR3 is CASSLVRLAGDAYEQYF. CDR3 sequence (DNA): TGTGCCAGCAGCTTAGTCCGACTAGCGGGAGATGCCTACGAGCAGTACTTC. The chain joins TRBV7-9 to TRBJ2-7, with TRBD2 matching over 12 bases. The CDR3 extends over 17 amino acids. The germline CDR1 and CDR2 sequences are SEHNR and FQNEAQ (reference sequence). The J segment lost 2 bases and the V segment lost 1 base, leaving 6 bases of the junction unmatched.

This clone was detected a few times. V usage is TRBV5-5 and J usage is TRBJ2-7; D unresolved. Trimming pared 3 bases from V and 1 base from J, leaving 17 bases between. CDR1 and CDR2 from the germline V gene are SGHKS and YYEKEE (reference sequence). The length of the CDR3 is 16 residues. The DNA of the CDR3 is TGTGCCAGCAGCTCGAGTCCCGGAACGAGGTCCTACGAGCAGTACTTC. As protein: CASSSSPGTRSYEQYF. Filled out from reference TRBV5-5 and TRBJ2-7, the complete variable domain reads DAGVTQSPTHLIKTRGQQVTLRCSPISGHKSVSWYQQVLGQGPQFIFQYYEKEERGRGNFPDRFSARQFPNYSSELNVNALLLGDSALYLCASSSSPGTRSYEQYFGPGTRLTVT.

In its sample, this clone was seen a few times. The chain is built from TRBV6-5 and TRBJ1-2; 7 positions match TRBD1. This CDR3 region has 14 residues. Trimming cost V 6 bases and J 2 bases; bases outside gene matches: 6. Germline V gene sequence: CDR1 MNHEY, CDR2 SVGAGI. As DNA, the CDR3 is TGTGCCAGCAGCCGGGACAGCTCCAACTATGGCTACACCTTC. Translation gives CASSRDSSNYGYTF.

A word on this clone: The same CDR3 also results from other DNA sequences found in this sample. The chain uses TRBV5-1 and TRBJ2-5; tentative D call: TRBD2 (5 bases). The germline gives CDR1 SGHRS, CDR2 YFSETQ. V lost 0 bases and J 4 bases, leaving 10 bases between the germline ends. This CDR3 has 14 residues. CDR3 protein: CASSLVGVGETQYF. CDR3 sequence (DNA): TGCGCCAGCAGCTTGGTCGGGGTGGGAGAGACCCAGTACTTC.

V is TRBV4-1 and J is TRBJ2-7; 11 bases are a match to TRBD1. Germline CDR1 MGHRA, CDR2 YSYEKL. The trim removed 3 bases at V and 4 bases at J, leaving 5 bases unmatched. The CDR3 is 15 amino acids. CDR3 in amino acids: CASSQRTGGEYEQYF. Written as DNA, the CDR3 is TGCGCCAGCAGCCAGAGGACAGGGGGCGAATACGAGCAGTACTTC.

Comments on this clone: Other DNA sequences of this sample code for an identical CDR3. This chain links TRBV9 with TRBJ2-7, with 8 bases that match TRBD1. The J segment lost 4 bases and the V segment lost 0 bases, leaving 3 bases of the junction unmatched. This CDR3 contains 14 residues. CDR1 and CDR2 (germline): SGDLS, YYNGEE. In nucleotides, the CDR3 is TGTGCCAGCAGCGTAGGACAGGGGACGTACGAGCAGTACTTC. This gives the protein CASSVGQGTYEQYF.

This clone was detected only a few times. This chain joins TRBV7-2 and TRBJ1-2; 10 bases fit TRBD1. Germline V CDR1 and CDR2: SGHTA, FQGNSA. The junction had 6 bases not matched to a gene; V was cut back by 6 bases and J by 8 bases. This CDR3 spans 13 amino acids. The CDR3: CASRPTGGWGYTF. CDR3 sequence (DNA): TGTGCCAGCAGGCCGACAGGGGGCTGGGGCTACACCTTC.

The chain carries TRBV7-9 and TRBJ2-1; 7 bases match TRBD2. This CDR3 is 15 amino acids long. Trimming removed 3 bases from V and 4 bases from J; junction bases left unmatched: 6. Germline V gene data show CDR1 as SEHNR and CDR2 as FQNEAQ (reference sequence). CDR3 protein: CASSFSGVLYNEQFF. The CDR3 nucleotides are TGTGCCAGCAGCTTCAGCGGGGTCCTTTACAATGAGCAGTTCTTC.

This chain joins TRBV5-1 and TRBJ2-1, with D possibly being TRBD1 (7 bases). V was clipped by 0 bases and J by 7 bases, with 14 bases between them. Germline lookup yields CDR1 SGHRS and CDR2 YFSETQ. The CDR3 is 15 residues long. The CDR3 DNA is TGCGCCAGCAGCTTGGAGGGGGCGGGAAGGAATGAGCAGTTCTTC. Its protein product is CASSLEGAGRNEQFF.

V is TRBV29-1 and J is TRBJ1-2, with 9 bases fitting TRBD1. The CDR3 consists of 14 residues. J gave up 7 bases and V 5 bases, and 11 bases lay outside the gene matches. Germline CDR1 SQVTM, CDR2 ANQGSEA. DNA of the CDR3: TGCAGCGTTAAGGGACAGGGTGGGCCTTCTGGCTACACCTTC. Translation gives CSVKGQGGPSGYTF.

V gene TRBV5-4 combines with J gene TRBJ2-5; 11 bases match TRBD2. The CDR3 extends over 16 amino acids. Germline CDR1 SGHNT, CDR2 YYREEE (reference sequence). Unmatched junction bases numbered 10, after V lost 5 bases and J lost 4 bases. CDR3 sequence (DNA): TGTGCCAGCAGAGTAGCGGGAGGGCCTTCCAGAGAGACCCAGTACTTC. Protein sequence: CASRVAGGPSRETQYF.

This sequence joins TRBV2 and TRBJ2-5; D remains ambiguous. CDR3 size: 11 residues. Germline V gives CDR1 SNHLY, CDR2 FYNNEI. Trimming removed 8 bases from V and 5 bases from J, with 9 bases in between. CDR3 in amino acids: CASSLRETQYF. Written as DNA, the CDR3 is TGTGCCAGCTCCCTCCGGGAGACCCAGTACTTC. Full variable domain (rest looked up from reference TRBV2 and TRBJ2-5): EPEVTQTPSHQVTQMGQEVILRCVPISNHLYFYWYRQILGQKVEFLVSFYNNEISEKSEIFDDQFSVERPDGSNFTLKIRSTKLEDSAMYFCASSLRETQYFGPGTRLLVL.

There are a few counts of this clone. This chain joins TRBV4-1 and TRBJ2-3; TRBD2 is a possible D gene (6 bases). CDR3 length equals 16 residues. CDR1 is MGHRA, CDR2 YSYEKL, per germline. Trimming removed 0 bases at V and 5 bases at J, with 15 bases between. The DNA of the CDR3 is TGCGCCAGCAGCCAAGAGGGGGGAAGAATTGGAGATACGCAGTATTTT. Its translation: CASSQEGGRIGDTQYF.

This chain uses TRBV10-3 with TRBJ1-6; the match to TRBD1 covers 9 bases. In germline, CDR1 is ENHRY, CDR2 SYGVKD. The CDR3 contains 16 residues. V trimming: 6 bases; J trimming: 7 bases; junction bases outside the gene matches: 10. CDR3 sequence reads: CAISGPTGGGNSPLHF. Written as DNA, the CDR3 is TGTGCCATCAGCGGCCCTACAGGGGGCGGAAATTCACCCCTCCACTTT.

The chain has TRBV19 and TRBJ1-2; 8 bases agree with TRBD1. The CDR3 runs to 13 residues. Germline V gene sequence: CDR1 LNHDA, CDR2 SQIVND (reference sequence). V lost 4 bases, J lost 8 bases, and 6 bases stayed unmatched. In nucleotides, the CDR3 is TGTGCCAGTAGTACCGGACAGGGTTCGGGCTACACCTTC. Translation gives CASSTGQGSGYTF.

This sequence joins TRBV28 and TRBJ2-7; tentatively, D is TRBD2 (5 bases). The CDR3 has 15 amino acids. CDR1 and CDR2 (germline): MDHEN, SYDVKM. V shed 3 bases and J shed 3 bases, with 15 bases lying between them. CDR3 in amino acids: CASSFPGKKRYEQYF. The CDR3 nucleotides are TGTGCCAGCAGTTTCCCGGGGAAAAAGCGCTACGAGCAGTACTTC. Filled out from reference TRBV28 and TRBJ2-7, the complete variable domain reads DVKVTQSSRYLVKRTGEKVFLECVQDMDHENMFWYRQDPGLGLRLIYFSYDVKMKEKGDIPEGYSVSREKKERFSLILESASTNQTSMYLCASSFPGKKRYEQYFGPGTRLTVT.

This clone was picked up one time. The sample contains more than one DNA sequence encoding this CDR3. This chain uses TRBV18 with TRBJ2-5, with D unresolved. The CDR3 has 13 amino acids. In germline, CDR1 is KGHSH, CDR2 LQKENI. The V end lost 4 bases, the J end lost 4 bases, and 10 bases lay between the germline ends. CDR3 DNA: TGTGCCAGCTCACAAGGAGAGCGAGAGACCCAGTACTTC. Translation gives CASSQGERETQYF.